This passage covers 10 T cell receptor beta chains from one sample sequenced in a study of OX40 agonist ivuxolimab in advanced cancers. The library was built by means of the immunoSEQ multiplex PCR assay. Sourced from immuneACCESS, this table was stored by TCRdb with only in-frame sequences that have V and J called. A share of the clones is absent; for the studies checked, an unresolved V gene accounts for under half, and the remainder has no known explanation. For this sample there are 75,000 to 100,000 clones; roughly 90% appear just once. In total, the top ten clones hold 0.69% of the sample. The sequencing here drew on CD4+ or CD8+ T cells sorted from blood, taken in a trial of the OX40 agonist ivuxolimab. The receptors here all came from an adult with an advanced solid tumor such as melanoma, head and neck, liver or kidney cancer.

The rearrangement joins TRBV5-1 to TRBJ2-1; 9 bases agree with TRBD2. The germline CDR1 and CDR2 sequences are SGHRS and YFSETQ. V lost 7 bases and J lost 3; bases outside the gene matches: 5. The CDR3 sequence is 14 residues long. The CDR3 DNA reads as TGCGCCAGCCGACCTAGCGGGGTCTACAATGAGCAGTTCTTC. Its translation: CASRPSGVYNEQFF. Looking up the rest from reference TRBV5-1 and TRBJ2-1 gives the full variable domain: KAGVTQTPRYLIKTRGQQVTLSCSPISGHRSVSWYQQTPGQGLQFLFEYFSETQRNKGNFPGRFSGRQFSNSRSEMNVSTLELGDSALYLCASRPSGVYNEQFFGPGTRLTVL.

V gene TRBV2 combines with J gene TRBJ1-1; weak D call: TRBD1 (6 bases). The germline V gene has CDR1 SNHLY and CDR2 FYNNEI. This CDR3 has 14 residues. Trimming removed 1 base at V and 1 base at J, with 7 bases between. In nucleotides, the CDR3 is TGTGCCAGCAGTGAAGGGACAGAGAACACTGAAGCTTTCTTT. This encodes CASSEGTENTEAFF.

The J gene is TRBJ2-7, the V gene TRBV7-8; 14 bases match TRBD2. The J segment lost 7 bases and the V segment lost 1 base, leaving 12 bases of the junction unmatched. Germline CDR1 and CDR2: SGHVS and FQNEAQ. The CDR3 sequence is 18 residues long. CDR3 loop: CASSLELTSGRARQEQYF. The CDR3 DNA sequence: TGTGCCAGCAGCTTAGAATTGACTAGCGGGAGGGCCCGTCAAGAGCAGTACTTC.

V usage is TRBV29-1 and J usage is TRBJ2-1; D not resolved. Germline V gene lookup returns CDR1 SQVTM and CDR2 ANQGSEA. V was trimmed by 6 bases and J by 8 bases, leaving 11 bases between them. The CDR3 spans 11 residues. The CDR3 DNA sequence: TGCAGCGTACGTTTCGGGCATGAGCAGTTCTTC. This codes for CSVRFGHEQFF.

The rearrangement links TRBV4-2 to TRBJ1-5, with no clear D. Trimming pared 0 bases from V and 0 bases from J, leaving 0 bases between. Germline loops: CDR1 LGHNA, CDR2 YNFKEQ. The CDR3 extends over 13 amino acids. In DNA, the CDR3 is TGTGCCAGCAGCCAAGATAGCAATCAGCCCCAGCATTTT. Translating it yields CASSQDSNQPQHF.

The gene calls are TRBV28 and TRBJ2-7; 10 nucleotides agree with TRBD1. The CDR3 length is 12 residues. The V segment lost 8 bases and the J segment 4 bases; nucleotides outside the gene matches: 2. CDR1 is MDHEN and CDR2 is SYDVKM in the germline V gene. The CDR3 nucleotides are TGTGCCAGCTGGGACAGGGGATACGAGCAGTACTTC. Translated: CASWDRGYEQYF.

A word on this clone: This sample includes further DNA sequences coding for the same CDR3. The rearrangement links TRBV5-4 to TRBJ1-3; TRBD1 is a possible D gene (5 bases). This CDR3 contains 14 residues. Between the trimmed V and J ends, which lost 1 base and 4 bases, there was a span of 9 bases. CDR1 and CDR2 from the germline V gene are SGHNT and YYREEE (reference sequence). CDR3 region: CASSLQGSGNTIYF. DNA for the CDR3: TGTGCCAGCAGCTTGCAGGGATCGGGAAACACCATATATTTT.

The DNA of the CDR3 is TGTGCCAGCAGTGCACTCGCGAAAGGGGCAGATACGCAGTATTTT. It yields the protein CASSALAKGADTQYF. The rearrangement joins TRBV2 to TRBJ2-3; D is possibly TRBD1 (5 bases). Trimming cost V 4 bases and J 4 bases, with 15 bases left between them. Germline lookup yields CDR1 SNHLY and CDR2 FYNNEI. CDR3 length: 15 residues.

V gene TRBV5-4 combines with J gene TRBJ2-1; 10 bases line up with TRBD2. Trimming took 5 bases from V and 4 from J; bases not matched to a gene: 6. The CDR3 extends over 15 amino acids. Germline loops: CDR1 SGHNT, CDR2 YYREEE (reference sequence). The CDR3 protein is CASRPYSGRYNEQFF. The CDR3, as DNA: TGTGCCAGCAGACCATATAGCGGGAGGTACAATGAGCAGTTCTTC.

The chain is built from TRBV6-5 and TRBJ2-5, with TRBD2 identical over 7 bases. Trimming at V came to 6 bases and at J to 13 bases, leaving 14 bases not matched to a gene. Germline V gene data show CDR1 as MNHEY and CDR2 as SVGAGI. The CDR3 has 13 residues. CDR3: CASRTGLGGSWYF. DNA of the CDR3: TGTGCCAGCAGAACCGGGTTGGGGGGGAGTTGGTACTTC.